This entry lists 5 T cell receptor beta chains sequenced from one sample in a study of T cell repertoires in aging, cancer and after chemotherapy. TRB rearrangements spanning V, D and J were amplified using mixed TRB-A/B primers. TCRdb re-derived calls from the multiplex PCR reads in MiXCR, one entry per CDR3 protein. The data contain over 9,500 distinct CDR3 sequences, around 33% of them seen just once; the ten biggest clones take up around 2.8%. TCR beta rearrangements were amplified from peripheral blood genomic DNA. Material: blood. Source of these receptors: a human donor in good health.

This clonotype appeared a few times. The chain has TRBV24-1 and TRBJ2-3, with a tentative D call TRBD1 (5 bases). Germline values: CDR1 KGHDR, CDR2 SFDVKD. The CDR3 spans 13 residues. The V end was cut by 10 bases, the J end by 4 bases, with 14 bases between. As DNA, the CDR3 is TGTGCCACGCGCCGCAGGGCTGCAGATACGCAGTATTTT. Amino acids: CATRRRAADTQYF.

The genes are TRBV18 and TRBJ2-7; 8 bases agree with TRBD2. Germline loops: CDR1 KGHSH, CDR2 LQKENI. The J segment lost 3 bases and the V segment lost 2 bases, leaving 3 bases of the junction unmatched. This CDR3 contains 14 residues. The CDR3 DNA is TGTGCCAGCTCACCAGGGACTAGTGGCTACGAGCAGTACTTC. It encodes CASSPGTSGYEQYF.

This clonotype came up a few times. This chain connects TRBV30 to TRBJ1-1; D uncertain. Trimming removed 5 bases at V and 0 bases at J, with 4 bases between. CDR1 and CDR2 from the germline V gene are GTSNPN and SVGIG (reference sequence). CDR3 length: 11 residues. CDR3 bases: TGTGCCTGGGCGATGAACACTGAAGCTTTCTTT. Its protein product is CAWAMNTEAFF.

The chain couples TRBV20-1 to TRBJ2-7; maybe TRBD1 (6 bases). This CDR3 is built from 13 residues. V shed 5 bases and J shed 2 bases, with 13 bases lying between them. The germline V gene has CDR1 DFQATT and CDR2 SNEGSKA (reference sequence). The CDR3 here is CSAEPRGPYEQYF. The DNA of the CDR3 is TGCAGTGCTGAACCCAGGGGACCCTACGAGCAGTACTTC.

The rearrangement uses TRBV10-3 and TRBJ2-1, with 9 bases lining up with TRBD2. Germline V lookup: CDR1 ENHRY, CDR2 SYGVKD. The CDR3 sequence is 14 residues long. V gave up 4 bases and J gave up 7 bases; unmatched junction bases: 5. As DNA, the CDR3 is TGTGCCATCAGTGCTAGCGGGGTCTCTAATGAGCAGTTCTTC. Translation: CAISASGVSNEQFF.